The present T cell receptor beta chain was sequenced within a study of CD8 T cells in ankylosing spondylitis. General study results and limits: There was a TCR beta motif, made of eight highly homologous variants, that appeared characteristic of ankylosing spondylitis blood. With a CD8+ phenotype, disease-linked clones were relatively rare in peripheral blood.

For TCR beta, libraries came from quantitative 5'-RACE with molecular barcodes. TCRdb used MiXCR to reprocess the 5' RACE reads, holding one entry per CDR3 protein. The data show under 250,000 distinct CDR3 sequences, about 11% seen once. As regards this clonotype: Its antigen is not identified.

The CDR3 extends over 14 amino acids. The germline V and J ends were trimmed by 4 bases and 2 bases, with 10 bases remaining between them. CDR1 and CDR2 (germline): LGHDT, YNNKEL (reference sequence). The sequence derives from a male donor with ankylosing spondylitis or in good health (not recorded which). This chain links TRBV3-1 with TRBJ2-3, with D tentatively TRBD1 or TRBD2 (5 bases each). The sample taken for sequencing was blood, either unsorted or a sorted T cell fraction (not recorded which). Here the CDR3 reads CASSRGPATDTQYF. DNA of the CDR3: TGTGCCAGCAGCCGGGGACCAGCCACAGATACGCAGTATTTT.